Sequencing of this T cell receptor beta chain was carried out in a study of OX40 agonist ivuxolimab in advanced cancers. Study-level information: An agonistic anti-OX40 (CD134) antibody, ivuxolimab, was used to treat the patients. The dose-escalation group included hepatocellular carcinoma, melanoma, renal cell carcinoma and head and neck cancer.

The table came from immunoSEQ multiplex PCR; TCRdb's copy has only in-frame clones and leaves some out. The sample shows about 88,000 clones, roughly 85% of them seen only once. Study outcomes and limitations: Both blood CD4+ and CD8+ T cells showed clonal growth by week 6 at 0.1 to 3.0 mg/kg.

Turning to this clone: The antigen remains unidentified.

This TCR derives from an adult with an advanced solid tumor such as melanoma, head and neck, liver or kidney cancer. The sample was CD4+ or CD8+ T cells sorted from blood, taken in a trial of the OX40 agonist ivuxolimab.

Here the CDR3 DNA reads TGTGCCAGCAGCTTAGGGTCCAGGGTGGAACGCCAATCGAACACCGGGGAGCTGTTTTTT. It translates to CASSLGSRVERQSNTGELFF. The J gene is TRBJ2-2, the V gene TRBV7-3; TRBD1 is a possible D gene (5 bases). The CDR3 length is 20 residues. Trimming pared 2 bases from V and 0 bases from J, leaving 22 bases between. From germline, CDR1 is SGHTA and CDR2 FQGTGA.